This T cell receptor beta chain derives from a study of early T cells in non-severe SARS-CoV-2 infection. Study in general: Unsorted whole-blood RNA was sequenced in bulk, leaving chains unpaired. Study observations and caveats: There was a bias toward anti-spike CD8 responses in VDJdb matching, which missed private and CD4 specificities.

This clonotype was found many times. Its antigen is not identified. Unique molecular identifier tags were affixed to discrete cDNA molecules. TCRdb itself ran the 5' RACE reads through MiXCR, one entry per CDR3 protein. The repertoire holds about 19,000 distinct CDR3 sequences, 4% to 5.5% seen once, with 7.2% in the top ten. The CDR3 has 15 residues. Germline CDR1 is LNHDA and CDR2 is SQIVND (reference sequence). Trimming shortened V by 3 bases and J by 10 bases, and 16 bases separated the two germline ends. The V and J genes are TRBV19 and TRBJ1-6; D not certain. This TCR derives from an adult who was a healthcare worker with PCR-confirmed SARS-CoV-2 infection or an uninfected control (not recorded which). The sample consisted of whole blood. DNA for the CDR3: TGTGCCAGTAGTATCCAGGAGACTTTCGGATCACCCCTCCACTTT. This translates into CASSIQETFGSPLHF.